This T cell receptor (beta chain) was obtained from a study of STAT5B mutations in CD4+ large granular lymphocyte leukemia (dated by TCRdb to between 2020 and 2023). Background on the whole study: Among the healthy controls, the CDR3 'QG' motif was associated with a particular HLA allele. The study compared the TCRbeta repertoires of patients with CD4+ T-cell large granular lymphocyte leukemia against the TCRbeta repertoires of healthy blood donors. Flow cytometry performed on FACSCanto II or FACSVerse showed that the purified fractions had more than 95% purity among lymphocytes.

The immunoSEQ assay at survey resolution was applied to genomic DNA for sequencing of TCRbeta rearrangements. As for the original processing: In the TCR sequencing data, the lowest productive clonotype frequency that could be detected was 2.59 x 10-5. Only productive TCRbeta rearrangements, meaning sequences that were complete and in-frame, were kept for the analyses. Sample clonality was computed as Simpson clonality in the immunoSEQ Analyzer version 3.0. Clones were grouped by frequency into very rare, small, medium, large (1-20%) or hyperexpanded (>20%) categories. Generation probabilities were estimated with OLGA 1.2.3, V-gene circos plots were made with VDJtools, specificities were searched in VDJdb, and CDR3 motifs were identified with GLIPH. The table comes from immuneACCESS by way of TCRdb, which keeps in-frame sequences with V and J called. Part of the clones is missing from these tables; in studies checked, under half for an unresolved V gene and the rest for unknown reasons. That table gives V, J and clone size, and the DNA gave D and trimming. Recorded for this sample are about 30,000 clones; around four fifths of them occurred a single time. The ten largest clones take up 5.5% to 7.5% of the sample.

Buffy coats from 30 to 40 blood donors, supplied by the Finnish Red Cross blood service, were used as healthy controls. All TCR-sequenced material derived from peripheral blood: patient blood samples and healthy donor buffy coats. Ficoll-Hypaque gradient centrifugation was used to isolate peripheral blood mononuclear cells. Magnetic purification was used to isolate CD4+ cells from the buffy coats of the healthy controls. Genomic DNA was extracted with the Gentra Puregene Cell and Tissue kit and quantified on a Qubit 2.0 fluorometer. Of note for this clone: Its antigen is still unknown. Base qualities are missing; no much larger clone stands one base away.

The germline V gene provides CDR1 LGHNA and CDR2 YSLEER. The CDR3, from cysteine to phenylalanine, totals 18 residues. The CDR3 DNA has 54 bases and is translated from base 1. V is pared back by 0 bases and J by 0 bases, with 14 bases lying between the germline termini. Study-wide findings and limitations: Main leukemic clonotypes were private to each patient, although roughly 23% appeared at low frequency in other patients' non-leukemic repertoires. Enrichment of TRBV06-family usage was observed among the top patient clones (8/27) relative to healthy controls (2/35). The data were not HLA-matched, and the relatively small sample size could explain the higher clonality seen in CD4+ compared with CD8+ T-LGLL. CD4-sorted patient repertoires appeared more clonal than healthy CD4+ repertoires, and this difference persisted after removing the putative leukemic clones.

Sequencing was carried out using CD4+ T cells from blood buffy coats. This receptor chain uses TRBV4-3 and TRBJ2-2, with TRBD2 as a weak D call on 6 bases. The receptor was derived from a human donor in good health. The DNA reads TGCGCCAGCAGCCAAGACTTAGCGGCGGGCGCGAACACCGGGGAGCTGTTTTTT. This gives the protein CASSQDLAAGANTGELFF.